Shown below are 8 T cell receptor beta chains from a single sample sequenced in a study of CD8 T cells in Susac syndrome. RNA, at 0.5 to 1 ug, was reverse transcribed with random hexamers. MiXCR, run by TCRdb on the immunoSEQ multiplex PCR reads, gives a single entry per CDR3 protein. The sample lists 160,000 or so distinct CDR3 sequences; around 95% were seen once. The sequenced sample consisted of CD4+ T cells from PBMCs. These receptors were collected from a human donor with Susac syndrome.

The chain uses TRBV18 and TRBJ2-3; 9 nucleotides line up with TRBD1. The CDR3 extends over 16 amino acids. J was trimmed by 1 base and V by 2 bases; bases with no gene match: 4. Germline CDR1 is KGHSH and CDR2 is LQKENI. The CDR3 nucleotides are TGTGCCAGCTCACCAATGCGGACAGGGGGCACAGATACGCAGTATTTT. It is translated as CASSPMRTGGTDTQYF.

This sequence joins TRBV12-3 or TRBV12-4 and TRBJ1-4; no clear D gene. V was pared by 6 bases and J by 8 bases, with 19 bases between. The CDR3 loop spans 15 amino acids. CDR3 protein: CASSPWETVGEKLFF. The CDR3 region has the DNA TGTGCCAGCAGCCCTTGGGAGACGGTGGGGGAAAAACTGTTTTTT.

The V gene is TRBV20-1, the J gene TRBJ2-7, with 9 bases matching TRBD1. The CDR3 sequence is 13 residues long. J was trimmed by 4 bases and V by 6 bases; bases with no gene match: 7. Germline assignment: CDR1 DFQATT and CDR2 SNEGSKA (reference sequence). This chain's CDR3 is CSAGGTGIYEQYF. DNA for the CDR3: TGCAGTGCCGGCGGGACAGGGATATACGAGCAGTACTTC.

In DNA, the CDR3 is TGCGCCAGACTGTGTGGTGTACGGGCTGTTTACGAGCAGTACTTC. Translating gives CARLCGVRAVYEQYF. The rearrangement links TRBV23-1 to TRBJ2-7; D unresolved. TRBV23-1 is noted as an ORF with a role that remains uncertain. There are 15 residues in the CDR3. The germline V and J ends were trimmed by 9 bases and 4 bases, with 22 bases remaining between them.

The J gene is TRBJ1-5, the V gene TRBV19; the D gene is possibly TRBD1 (6 bases). Per the germline V gene, CDR1 is LNHDA and CDR2 is SQIVND (reference sequence). The V gene lost 7 bases and the J gene lost 0 bases, with 10 bases spanning the gap. The CDR3 is 14 amino acids. The CDR3 region is CASTRGNSNQPQHF. The CDR3 coding sequence is TGTGCCAGTACCAGGGGCAATAGCAATCAGCCCCAGCATTTT.

The chain employs TRBV11-2 and TRBJ2-1, with D possibly TRBD1 on 6 matching bases. The CDR3 runs to 14 residues. From germline, CDR1 is SGHAT and CDR2 FQNNGV. Trimming took off 4 bases at V and 12 bases at J, with 19 bases between the two ends. CDR3: CASSWDRAGGRQFF. CDR3 DNA: TGTGCCAGCAGCTGGGATCGGGCTGGGGGCAGGCAGTTCTTC.

This clonotype was recorded only once. The J gene is TRBJ1-2, the V gene TRBV7-2; tentatively, D is TRBD1 (5 bases). Germline CDR1 is SGHTA and CDR2 is FQGNSA. The CDR3 length is 14 residues. V gave up 1 base and J gave up 2 bases, with 8 bases separating them. This CDR3 is CASSLGDRNYGYTF. Written as DNA, the CDR3 is TGTGCCAGCAGCTTAGGGGACCGCAACTATGGCTACACCTTC.

The chain carries TRBV25-1 and TRBJ2-7; D may match TRBD1 or TRBD2 (5 bases each). V lost 4 bases to trimming and J lost 3 bases, with 10 bases between them. The CDR3 is 13 amino acids. Germline V CDR1 and CDR2: MGHDK, SYGVNS. The CDR3 region is CASSGPGRYEQYF. The CDR3 coding sequence is TGTGCCAGCAGTGGACCGGGACGCTACGAGCAGTACTTC.